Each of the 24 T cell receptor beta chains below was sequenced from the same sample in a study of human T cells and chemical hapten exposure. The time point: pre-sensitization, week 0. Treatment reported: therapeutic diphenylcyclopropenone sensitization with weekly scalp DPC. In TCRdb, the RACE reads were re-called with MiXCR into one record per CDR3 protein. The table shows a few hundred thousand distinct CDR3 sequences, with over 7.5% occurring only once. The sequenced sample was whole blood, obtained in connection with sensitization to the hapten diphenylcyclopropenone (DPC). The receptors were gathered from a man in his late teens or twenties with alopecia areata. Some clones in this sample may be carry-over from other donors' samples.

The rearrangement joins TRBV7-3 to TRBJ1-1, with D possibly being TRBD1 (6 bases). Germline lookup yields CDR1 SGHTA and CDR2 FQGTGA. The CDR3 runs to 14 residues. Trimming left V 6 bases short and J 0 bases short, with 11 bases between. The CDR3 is CASRLDRMNTEAFF. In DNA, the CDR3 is TGTGCCAGCAGGCTGGACAGAATGAACACTGAAGCTTTCTTT.

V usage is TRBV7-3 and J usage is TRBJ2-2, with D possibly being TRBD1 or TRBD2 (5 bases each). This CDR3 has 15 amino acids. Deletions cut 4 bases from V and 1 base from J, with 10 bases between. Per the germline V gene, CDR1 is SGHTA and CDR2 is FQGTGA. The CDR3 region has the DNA TGTGCCAGCAGCTCCGGGACGGGGAACACCGGGGAGCTGTTTTTT. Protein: CASSSGTGNTGELFF.

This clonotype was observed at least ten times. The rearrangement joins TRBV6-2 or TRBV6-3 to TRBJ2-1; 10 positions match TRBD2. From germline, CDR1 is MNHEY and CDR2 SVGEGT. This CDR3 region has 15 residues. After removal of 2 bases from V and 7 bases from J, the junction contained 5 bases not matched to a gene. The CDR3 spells CASSYRGLASNEQFF. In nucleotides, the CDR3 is TGTGCCAGCAGTTACCGGGGACTAGCGTCTAATGAGCAGTTCTTC.

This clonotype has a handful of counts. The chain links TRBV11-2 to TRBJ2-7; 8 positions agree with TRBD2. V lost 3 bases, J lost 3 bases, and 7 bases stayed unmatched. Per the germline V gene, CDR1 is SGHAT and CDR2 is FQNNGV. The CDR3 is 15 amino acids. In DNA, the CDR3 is TGTGCCAGCAGCTTGGAGCGGGGGCCGGTCTACGAGCAGTACTTC. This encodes CASSLERGPVYEQYF.

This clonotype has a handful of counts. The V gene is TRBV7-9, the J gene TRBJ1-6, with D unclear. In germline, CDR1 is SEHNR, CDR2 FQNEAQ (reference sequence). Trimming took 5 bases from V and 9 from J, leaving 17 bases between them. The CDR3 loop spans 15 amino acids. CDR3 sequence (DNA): TGTGCCAGCAGCCGATGGACGGAGGCGGCTTCACCCCTCCACTTT. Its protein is CASSRWTEAASPLHF.

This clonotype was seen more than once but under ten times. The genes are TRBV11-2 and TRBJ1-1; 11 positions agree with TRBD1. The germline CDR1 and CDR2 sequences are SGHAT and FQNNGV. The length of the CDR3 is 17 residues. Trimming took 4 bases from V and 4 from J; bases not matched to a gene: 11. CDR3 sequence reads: CASSSRDRGFRGTEAFF. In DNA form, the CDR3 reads TGTGCCAGCAGCTCGCGGGACAGGGGGTTTAGGGGCACTGAAGCTTTCTTT.

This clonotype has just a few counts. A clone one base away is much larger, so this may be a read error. The CDR3 region has the DNA TGTGCCAGCAGCTTCAAGAACACTGAAGCTTTCTTT. Translated: CASSFKNTEAFF. The chain carries TRBV7-2 and TRBJ1-1; D gene ambiguous. Germline V gene data show CDR1 as SGHTA and CDR2 as FQGNSA. The germline V and J ends were trimmed by 3 bases and 1 base, with 3 bases remaining between them. The CDR3 covers 12 residues.

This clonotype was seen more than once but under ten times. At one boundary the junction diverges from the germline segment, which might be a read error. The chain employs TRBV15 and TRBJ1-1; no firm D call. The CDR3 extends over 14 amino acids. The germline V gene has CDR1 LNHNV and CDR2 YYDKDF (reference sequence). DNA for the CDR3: TGTGCCACCAGCAGATCGCTCCCTCGAACTGGAGCTTTCTTT. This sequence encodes CATSRSLPRTGAFF.

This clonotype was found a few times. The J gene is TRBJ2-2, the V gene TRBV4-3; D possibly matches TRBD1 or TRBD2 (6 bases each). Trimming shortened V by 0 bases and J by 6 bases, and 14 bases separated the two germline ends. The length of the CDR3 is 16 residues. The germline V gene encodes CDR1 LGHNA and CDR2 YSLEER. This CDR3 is CASSQDRRAGAGELFF. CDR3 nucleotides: TGCGCCAGCAGCCAAGATCGGAGGGCAGGGGCCGGGGAGCTGTTTTTT.

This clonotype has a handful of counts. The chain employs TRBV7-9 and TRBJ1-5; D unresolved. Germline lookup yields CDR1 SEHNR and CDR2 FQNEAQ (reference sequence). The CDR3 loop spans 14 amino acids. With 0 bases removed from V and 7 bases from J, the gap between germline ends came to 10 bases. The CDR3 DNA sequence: TGTGCCAGCAGCTTAGCTCGTGACGAACAGCCCCAGCATTTT. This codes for CASSLARDEQPQHF. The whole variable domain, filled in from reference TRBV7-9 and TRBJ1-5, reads DTGVSQNPRHKITKRGQNVTFRCDPISEHNRLYWYRQTLGQGPEFLTYFQNEAQLEKSRLLSDRFSAERPKGSFSTLEIQRTEQGDSAMYLCASSLARDEQPQHFGDGTRLSIL.

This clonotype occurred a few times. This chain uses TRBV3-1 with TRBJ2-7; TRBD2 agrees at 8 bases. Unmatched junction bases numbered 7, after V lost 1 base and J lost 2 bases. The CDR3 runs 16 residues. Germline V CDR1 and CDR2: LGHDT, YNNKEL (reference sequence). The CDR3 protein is CASSQVQAGGTYEQYF. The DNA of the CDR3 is TGTGCCAGCAGCCAAGTTCAGGCGGGGGGCACCTACGAGCAGTACTTC.

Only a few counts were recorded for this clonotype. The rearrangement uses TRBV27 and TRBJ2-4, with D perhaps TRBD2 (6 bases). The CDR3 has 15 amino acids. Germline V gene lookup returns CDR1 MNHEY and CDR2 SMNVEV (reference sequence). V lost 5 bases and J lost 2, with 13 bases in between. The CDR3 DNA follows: TGTGCCAGCAGTGGAATGCGGGGACCCAAAAACATTCAGTACTTC. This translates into CASSGMRGPKNIQYF.

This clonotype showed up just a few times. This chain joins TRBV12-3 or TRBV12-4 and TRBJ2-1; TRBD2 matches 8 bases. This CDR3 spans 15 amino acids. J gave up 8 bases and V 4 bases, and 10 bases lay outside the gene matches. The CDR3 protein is CASSSEELAGDEQFF. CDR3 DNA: TGTGCCAGCAGTTCTGAAGAGCTAGCGGGCGATGAGCAGTTCTTC.

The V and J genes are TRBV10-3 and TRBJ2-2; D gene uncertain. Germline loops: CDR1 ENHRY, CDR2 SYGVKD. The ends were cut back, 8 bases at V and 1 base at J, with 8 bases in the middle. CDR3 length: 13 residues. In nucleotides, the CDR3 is TGTGCCATCGGGCCAGAGAACACCGGGGAGCTGTTTTTT. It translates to CAIGPENTGELFF.

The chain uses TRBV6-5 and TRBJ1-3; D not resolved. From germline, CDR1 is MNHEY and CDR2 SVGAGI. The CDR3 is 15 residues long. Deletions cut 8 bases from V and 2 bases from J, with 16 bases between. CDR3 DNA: TGTGCCAGCCCACAGCCTCGCCCCCCTGGAAACACCATATATTTT. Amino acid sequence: CASPQPRPPGNTIYF.

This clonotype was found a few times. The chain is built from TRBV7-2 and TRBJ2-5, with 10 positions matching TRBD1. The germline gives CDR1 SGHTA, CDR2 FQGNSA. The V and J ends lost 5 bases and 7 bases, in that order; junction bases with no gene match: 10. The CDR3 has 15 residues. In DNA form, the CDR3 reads TGTGCCAGCAGCCGGGGACAGGGGTTGTCTGTGACCCAGTACTTC. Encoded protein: CASSRGQGLSVTQYF.

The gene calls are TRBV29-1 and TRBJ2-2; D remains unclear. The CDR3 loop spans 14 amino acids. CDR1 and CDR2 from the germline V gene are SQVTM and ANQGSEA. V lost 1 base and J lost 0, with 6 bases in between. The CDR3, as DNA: TGCAGCGTTGAAGGCAAAGCGAACACCGGGGAGCTGTTTTTT. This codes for CSVEGKANTGELFF.

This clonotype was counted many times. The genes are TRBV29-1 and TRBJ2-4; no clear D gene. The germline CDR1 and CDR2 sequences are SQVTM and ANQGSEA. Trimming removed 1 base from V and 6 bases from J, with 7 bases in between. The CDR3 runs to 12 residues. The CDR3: CSVEGLGNIQYF. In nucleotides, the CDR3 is TGCAGCGTTGAAGGCTTGGGAAACATTCAGTACTTC.

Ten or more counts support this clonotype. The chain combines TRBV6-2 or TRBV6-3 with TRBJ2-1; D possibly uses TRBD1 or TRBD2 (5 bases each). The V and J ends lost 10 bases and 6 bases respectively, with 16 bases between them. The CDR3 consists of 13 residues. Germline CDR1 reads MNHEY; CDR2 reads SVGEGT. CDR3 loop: CATAGTNPNEQFF. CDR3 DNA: TGTGCCACCGCCGGGACCAACCCCAATGAGCAGTTCTTC.

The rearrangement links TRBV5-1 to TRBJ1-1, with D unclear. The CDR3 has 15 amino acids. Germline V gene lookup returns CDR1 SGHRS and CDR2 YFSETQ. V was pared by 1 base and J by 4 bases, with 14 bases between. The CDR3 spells CASSLLDRRGTEAFF. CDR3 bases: TGCGCCAGCAGCTTGCTCGACCGGCGGGGCACTGAAGCTTTCTTT.

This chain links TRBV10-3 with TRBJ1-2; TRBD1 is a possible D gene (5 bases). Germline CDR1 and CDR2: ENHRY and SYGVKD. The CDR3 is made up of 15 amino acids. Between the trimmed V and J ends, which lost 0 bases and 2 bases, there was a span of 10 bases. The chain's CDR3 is CAISESRDGNYGYTF. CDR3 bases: TGTGCCATCAGTGAGTCGAGGGACGGCAACTATGGCTACACCTTC.

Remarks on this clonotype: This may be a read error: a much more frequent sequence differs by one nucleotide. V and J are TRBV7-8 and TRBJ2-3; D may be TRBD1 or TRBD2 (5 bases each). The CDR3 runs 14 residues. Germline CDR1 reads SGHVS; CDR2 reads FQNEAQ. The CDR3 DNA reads TGTGTCAGCAGCCTGAGACAGAGGGCGGATACGCAGTATTTT. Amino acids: CVSSLRQRADTQYF.

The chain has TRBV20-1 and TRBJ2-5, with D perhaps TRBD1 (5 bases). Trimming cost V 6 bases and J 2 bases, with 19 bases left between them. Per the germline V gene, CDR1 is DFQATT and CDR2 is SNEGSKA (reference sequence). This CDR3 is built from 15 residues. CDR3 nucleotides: TGCAGTGCCGGAATTCGGACAATTGAGCAAGAGACCCAGTACTTC. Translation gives CSAGIRTIEQETQYF.

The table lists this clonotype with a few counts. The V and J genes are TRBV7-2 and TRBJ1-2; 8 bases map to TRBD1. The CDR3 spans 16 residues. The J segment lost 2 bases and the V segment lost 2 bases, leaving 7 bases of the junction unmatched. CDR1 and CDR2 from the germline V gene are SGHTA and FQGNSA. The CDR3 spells CASSLTGGSLNYGYTF. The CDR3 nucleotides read TGTGCCAGCAGCTTAACAGGGGGTTCCCTAAACTATGGCTACACCTTC.